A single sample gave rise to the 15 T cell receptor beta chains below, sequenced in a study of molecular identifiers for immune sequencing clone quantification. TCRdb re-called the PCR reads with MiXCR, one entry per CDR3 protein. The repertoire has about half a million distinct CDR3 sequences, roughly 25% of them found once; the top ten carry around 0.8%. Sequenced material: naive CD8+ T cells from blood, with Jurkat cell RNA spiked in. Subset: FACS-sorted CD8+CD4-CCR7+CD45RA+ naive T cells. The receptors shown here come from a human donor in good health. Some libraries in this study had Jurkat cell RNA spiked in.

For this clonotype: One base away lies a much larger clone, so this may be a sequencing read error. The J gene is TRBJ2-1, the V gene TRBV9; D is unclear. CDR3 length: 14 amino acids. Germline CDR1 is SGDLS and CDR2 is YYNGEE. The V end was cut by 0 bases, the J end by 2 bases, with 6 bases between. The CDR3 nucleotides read TGTGCCAGCAGCGTAGGCAGCGCCTACAATGAGCAGTTCTTC. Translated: CASSVGSAYNEQFF.

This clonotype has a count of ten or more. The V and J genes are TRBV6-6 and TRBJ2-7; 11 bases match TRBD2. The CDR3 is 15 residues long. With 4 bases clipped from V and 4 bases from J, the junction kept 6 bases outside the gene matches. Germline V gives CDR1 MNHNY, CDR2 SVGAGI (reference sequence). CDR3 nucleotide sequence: TGTGCCAGCAGTTCCACCGGGACTAGCGGATACGAGCAGTACTTC. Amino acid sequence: CASSSTGTSGYEQYF.

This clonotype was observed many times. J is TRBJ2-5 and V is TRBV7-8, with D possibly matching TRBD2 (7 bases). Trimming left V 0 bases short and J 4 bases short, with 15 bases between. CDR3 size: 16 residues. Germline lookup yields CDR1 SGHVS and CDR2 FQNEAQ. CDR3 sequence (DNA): TGTGCCAGCAGCTTAGCGGGGGGGGCCCCCCTAGAGACCCAGTACTTC. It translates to CASSLAGGAPLETQYF.

For the CDR3, the DNA is TGTGCCAGCAGCTTAGCAGGGGCGTTGAGCTCCTACAATGAGCAGTTCTTC. It specifies CASSLAGALSSYNEQFF. The chain is built from TRBV7-9 and TRBJ2-1; the D gene is possibly TRBD1 (5 bases). Germline CDR1 SEHNR, CDR2 FQNEAQ (reference sequence). This CDR3 is 17 amino acids long. The V gene lost 0 bases and the J gene lost 0 bases, with 12 bases spanning the gap.

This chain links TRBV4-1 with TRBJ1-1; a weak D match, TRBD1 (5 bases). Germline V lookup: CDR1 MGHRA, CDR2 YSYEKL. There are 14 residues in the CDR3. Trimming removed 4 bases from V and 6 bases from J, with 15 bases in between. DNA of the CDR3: TGCGCCAGCAGCCGGGGGGTCGGGGTTGCTGAAGCTTTCTTT. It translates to CASSRGVGVAEAFF.

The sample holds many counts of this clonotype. The CDR3 DNA sequence: TGCAGCGCGCGGACTAGCGGGCACTACGAGCAGTACTTC. Its protein is CSARTSGHYEQYF. The chain joins TRBV29-1 to TRBJ2-7, with 11 bases identical to TRBD2. After removal of 7 bases from V and 3 bases from J, the junction contained 5 bases not matched to a gene. This CDR3 comprises 13 residues. Germline loops: CDR1 SQVTM, CDR2 ANQGSEA.

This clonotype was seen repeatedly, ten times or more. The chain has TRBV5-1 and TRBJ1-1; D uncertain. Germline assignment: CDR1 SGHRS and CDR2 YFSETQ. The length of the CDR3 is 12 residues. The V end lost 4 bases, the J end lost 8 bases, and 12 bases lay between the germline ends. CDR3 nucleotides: TGCGCCAGCAGCGCCCTGGACGGCGAAGCTTTCTTT. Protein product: CASSALDGEAFF. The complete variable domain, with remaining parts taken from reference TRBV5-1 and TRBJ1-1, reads KAGVTQTPRYLIKTRGQQVTLSCSPISGHRSVSWYQQTPGQGLQFLFEYFSETQRNKGNFPGRFSGRQFSNSRSEMNVSTLELGDSALYLCASSALDGEAFFGQGTRLTVV.

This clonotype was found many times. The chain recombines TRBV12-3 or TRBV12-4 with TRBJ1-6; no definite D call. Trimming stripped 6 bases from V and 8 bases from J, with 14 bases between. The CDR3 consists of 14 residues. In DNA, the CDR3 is TGTGCCAGCAGCCCTTCCACGGGAGATTCACCCCTCCACTTT. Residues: CASSPSTGDSPLHF.

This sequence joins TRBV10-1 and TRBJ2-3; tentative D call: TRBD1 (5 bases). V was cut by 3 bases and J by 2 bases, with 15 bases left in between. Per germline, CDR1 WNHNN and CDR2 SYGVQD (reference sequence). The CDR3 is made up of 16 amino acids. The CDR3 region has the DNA TGCGCCAGCAGTGACGGTGGGGCGGTTGACACAGATACGCAGTATTTT. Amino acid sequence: CASSDGGAVDTDTQYF.

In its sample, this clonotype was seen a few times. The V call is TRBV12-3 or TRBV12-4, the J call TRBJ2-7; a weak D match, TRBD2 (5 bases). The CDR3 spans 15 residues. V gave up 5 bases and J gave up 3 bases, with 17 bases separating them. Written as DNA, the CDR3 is TGTGCCAGCAGTCCATACCTACGGGGATTCTACGAGCAGTACTTC. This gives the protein CASSPYLRGFYEQYF.

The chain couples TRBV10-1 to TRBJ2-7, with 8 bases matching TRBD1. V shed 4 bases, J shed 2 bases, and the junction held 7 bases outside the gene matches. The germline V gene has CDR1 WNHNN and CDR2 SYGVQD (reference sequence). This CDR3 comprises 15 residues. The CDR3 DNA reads TGCGCCAGCAGTGGTACCGGGACAGGAGCCTACGAGCAGTACTTC. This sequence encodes CASSGTGTGAYEQYF.

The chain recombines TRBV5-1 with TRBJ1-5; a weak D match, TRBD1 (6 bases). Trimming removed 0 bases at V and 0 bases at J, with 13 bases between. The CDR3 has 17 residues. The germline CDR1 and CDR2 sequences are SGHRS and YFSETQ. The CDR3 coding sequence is TGCGCCAGCAGCTTGGGGGATGGACAGTATAGCAATCAGCCCCAGCATTTT. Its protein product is CASSLGDGQYSNQPQHF.

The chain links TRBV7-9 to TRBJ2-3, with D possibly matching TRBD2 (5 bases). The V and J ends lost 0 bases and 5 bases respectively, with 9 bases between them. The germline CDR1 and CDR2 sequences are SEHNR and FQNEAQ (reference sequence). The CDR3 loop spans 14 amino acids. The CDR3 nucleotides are TGTGCCAGCAGCTTAGCTCTAGCTGGAGATACGCAGTATTTT. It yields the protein CASSLALAGDTQYF.

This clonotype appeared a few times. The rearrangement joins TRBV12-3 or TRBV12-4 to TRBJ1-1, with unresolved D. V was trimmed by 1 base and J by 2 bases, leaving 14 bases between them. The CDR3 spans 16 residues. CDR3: CASSLVPAPGNTEAFF. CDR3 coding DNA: TGTGCCAGCAGTTTAGTGCCAGCTCCCGGCAACACTGAAGCTTTCTTT.

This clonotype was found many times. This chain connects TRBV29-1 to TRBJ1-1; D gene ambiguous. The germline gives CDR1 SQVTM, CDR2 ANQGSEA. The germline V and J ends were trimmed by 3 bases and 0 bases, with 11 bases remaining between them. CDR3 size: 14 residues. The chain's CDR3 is CSVDMGSLNTEAFF. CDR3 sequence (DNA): TGCAGCGTTGATATGGGCAGCTTGAACACTGAAGCTTTCTTT.